This T cell receptor beta chain was sequenced for a study of shared clonotypes between healthy human individuals. Notes on the study in general: In general, naive subsets displayed greater estimated richness than memory subsets did.

Note on this clone: Its antigen remains unidentified. Germline is not matched at one junction end, which may reflect a read error.

CDR1 DFQATT and CDR2 SNEGSKA come from the germline V gene (reference sequence). The CDR3 length is 9 residues. The protocol was immunoSEQ multiplex PCR, while the TCRdb copy is restricted to in-frame clones and leaves out a portion. The sample lists a few million clones, about 92% occurring once. The chain joins TRBV20-1 to TRBJ1-2; D might be TRBD1 (6 bases). This clonotype was sampled from a man younger than 30 in good health. Some clones in this sample may be carry-over from other donors' samples. The sample taken for sequencing was naive CD4+ T cells from PBMCs. Specified subset: CD45RA+ positively selected. The CDR3: CSARHGGLF. The CDR3 bases are TGCAGTGCTAGACACGGGGGCCTCTTC.